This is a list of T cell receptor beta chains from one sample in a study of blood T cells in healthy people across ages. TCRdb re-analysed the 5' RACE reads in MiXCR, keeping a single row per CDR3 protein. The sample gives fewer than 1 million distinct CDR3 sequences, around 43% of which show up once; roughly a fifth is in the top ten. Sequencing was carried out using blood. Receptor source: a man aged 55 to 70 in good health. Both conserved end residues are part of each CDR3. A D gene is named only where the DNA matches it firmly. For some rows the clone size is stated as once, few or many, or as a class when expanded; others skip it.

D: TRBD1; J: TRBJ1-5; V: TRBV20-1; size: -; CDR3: CSAVTGGGQPQHF; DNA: TGCAGTGCTGTAACAGGGGGCGGTCAGCCCCAGCATTTT
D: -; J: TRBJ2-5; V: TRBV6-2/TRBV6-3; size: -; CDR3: CASRTGGGTQYF; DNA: TGTGCCAGCAGAACCGGCGGAGGGACCCAGTACTTC
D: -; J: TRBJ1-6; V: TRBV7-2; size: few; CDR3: CASRTGPHNSPLHF; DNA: TGTGCCAGCAGAACCGGGCCCCACAATTCACCCCTCCACTTT
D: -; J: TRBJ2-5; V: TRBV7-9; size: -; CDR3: CASSFKRLRGPMSQETQYF; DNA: TGTGCCAGCAGCTTTAAGCGTCTTCGGGGCCCGATGAGCCAAGAGACCCAGTACTTC
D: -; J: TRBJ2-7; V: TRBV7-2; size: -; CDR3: CASSSQGPGGTYEQYF; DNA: TGTGCCAGCAGCTCCCAGGGGCCAGGAGGCACCTACGAGCAGTACTTC
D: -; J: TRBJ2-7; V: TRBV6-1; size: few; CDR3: CASSGLRGQRFGEQYF; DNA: TGTGCCAGCAGTGGCCTCCGTGGACAGAGATTCGGGGAGCAGTACTTC
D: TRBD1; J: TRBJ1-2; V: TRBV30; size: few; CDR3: CACDREVTGYTF; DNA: TGTGCCTGCGACAGGGAAGTGACTGGCTACACCTTC
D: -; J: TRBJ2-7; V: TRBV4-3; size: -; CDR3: CASSQARGTYEQYF; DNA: TGCGCCAGCAGCCAAGCGCGCGGAACCTACGAGCAGTACTTC
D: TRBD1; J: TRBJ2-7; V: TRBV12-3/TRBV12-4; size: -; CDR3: CASSFRTGVYEQYF; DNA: TGTGCCAGCAGTTTCAGGACAGGGGTCTACGAGCAGTACTTC
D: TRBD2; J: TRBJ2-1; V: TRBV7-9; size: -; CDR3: CASSPQRGGRYNEQFF; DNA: TGTGCCAGCAGCCCCCAGCGGGGGGGCCGATACAATGAGCAGTTCTTC
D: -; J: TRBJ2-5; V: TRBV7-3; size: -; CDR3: CASSPRPGDEQYF; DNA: TGTGCCAGCAGTCCCAGGCCCGGGGATGAGCAGTACTTC
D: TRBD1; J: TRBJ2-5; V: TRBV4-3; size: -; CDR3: CASSQEPGTGSYWQYF; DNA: TGCGCCAGCAGCCAAGAGCCCGGGACAGGGTCTTATTGGCAGTACTTC
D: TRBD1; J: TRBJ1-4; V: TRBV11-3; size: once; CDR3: CASSVRQGETEKLFF; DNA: TGTGCCAGCAGCGTGCGACAGGGGGAAACTGAAAAACTGTTTTTT
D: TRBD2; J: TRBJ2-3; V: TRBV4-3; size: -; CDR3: CASSQAPQRGVPDTQYF; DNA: TGCGCCAGCAGCCAAGCCCCCCAGCGGGGGGTCCCAGATACGCAGTATTTT
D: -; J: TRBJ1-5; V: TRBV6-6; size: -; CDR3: CASSWREGYSNQPQHF; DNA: TGTGCCAGCAGTTGGCGGGAGGGATATAGCAATCAGCCCCAGCATTTT
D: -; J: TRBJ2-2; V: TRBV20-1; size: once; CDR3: CSARVGLANTGELFF; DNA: TGCAGTGCTAGAGTGGGCCTAGCGAACACCGGGGAGCTGTTTTTT
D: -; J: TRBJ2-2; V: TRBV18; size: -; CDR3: CASSPPETMTAGELFF; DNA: TGTGCCAGCTCACCACCGGAGACAATGACGGCCGGGGAGCTGTTTTTT
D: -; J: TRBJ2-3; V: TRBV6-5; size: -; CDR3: CASRKGGTDTQYF; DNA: TGTGCCAGCAGGAAGGGCGGAACAGATACGCAGTATTTT
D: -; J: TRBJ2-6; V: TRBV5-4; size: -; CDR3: CASSLNGRSGANVLTF; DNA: TGTGCCAGCAGCTTGAACGGACGCTCTGGGGCCAACGTCCTGACTTTC
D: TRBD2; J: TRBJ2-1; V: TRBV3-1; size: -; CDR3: CASAGGSYNEQFF; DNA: TGTGCCAGCGCGGGGGGTTCCTACAATGAGCAGTTCTTC
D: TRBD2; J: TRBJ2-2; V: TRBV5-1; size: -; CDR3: CASSPLAGGPGELFF; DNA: TGCGCCAGCAGCCCCCTAGCGGGGGGCCCGGGGGAGCTGTTTTTT
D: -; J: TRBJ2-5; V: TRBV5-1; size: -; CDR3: CASTRDTPQETQYF; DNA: TGCGCCAGCACGAGGGACACCCCCCAAGAGACCCAGTACTTC
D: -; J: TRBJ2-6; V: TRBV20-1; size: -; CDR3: CSARWDGHSGANVLTF; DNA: TGCAGTGCACGGTGGGACGGCCACTCTGGGGCCAACGTCCTGACTTTC
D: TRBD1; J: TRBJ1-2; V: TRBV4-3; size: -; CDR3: CASSQDFPGQGGYGYTF; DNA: TGCGCCAGCAGCCAAGATTTTCCGGGACAGGGAGGCTATGGCTACACCTTC
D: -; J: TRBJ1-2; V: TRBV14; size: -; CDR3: CASSRTRVPYGYTF; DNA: TGTGCCAGCAGTAGGACGCGGGTTCCATATGGCTACACCTTC
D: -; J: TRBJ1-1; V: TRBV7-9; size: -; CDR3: CASSKPQGGPEAFF; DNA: TGTGCCAGCAGCAAACCCCAAGGGGGGCCGGAAGCTTTCTTT
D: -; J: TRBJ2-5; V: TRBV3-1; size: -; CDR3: CASSPYRTRRQETQYF; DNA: TGTGCCAGCAGCCCATACCGGACGCGGAGGCAAGAGACCCAGTACTTC
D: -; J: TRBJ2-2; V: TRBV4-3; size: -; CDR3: CTSNRSTRWDGELFF; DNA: TGCACCAGCAACCGATCCACGCGGTGGGACGGGGAGCTGTTTTTT